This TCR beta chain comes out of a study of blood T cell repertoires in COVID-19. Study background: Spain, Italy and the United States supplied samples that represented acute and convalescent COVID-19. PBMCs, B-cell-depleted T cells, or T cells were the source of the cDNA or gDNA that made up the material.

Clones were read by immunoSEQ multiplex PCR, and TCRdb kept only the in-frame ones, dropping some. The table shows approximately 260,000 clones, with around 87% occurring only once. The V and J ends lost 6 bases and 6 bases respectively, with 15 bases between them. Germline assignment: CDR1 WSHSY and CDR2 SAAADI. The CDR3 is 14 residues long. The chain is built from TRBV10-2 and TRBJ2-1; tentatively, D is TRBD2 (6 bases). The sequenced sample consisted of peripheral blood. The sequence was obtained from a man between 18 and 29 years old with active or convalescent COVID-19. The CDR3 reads CASREPGGGNEQFF. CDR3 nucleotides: TGCGCCAGCAGGGAACCCGGGGGAGGCAATGAGCAGTTCTTC.